The clone carrying this T cell receptor (beta chain) occurred many times. The entry originates in a study of CD8+CD57+ T cells in acquired aplastic anemia. It was genomic DNA that served as the template for profiling TCR beta VDJ and CDR3. From the reads, TCRdb called clonotypes with MiXCR, one entry per CDR3 protein. The sample records about 200,000 distinct CDR3 sequences, about half being singletons. Patients who underwent sequencing had shown CD8+CD57+ cell expansion by flow cytometry. The TCR sequence derives from a human donor with aplastic anemia. The source material was sorted CD4+, CD8+, or CD8+CD57+ T cells (not recorded which) from PBMCs.

The CDR3 coding sequence is TGTGCCAGCAGCTTGGGGGAGGGACGGGAGACCCAGTACTTC. As protein: CASSLGEGRETQYF. The chain links TRBV5-4 to TRBJ2-5; 7 positions agree with TRBD2. Losses at the gene ends were 0 bases for V and 5 bases for J; bases not matched to a gene: 4. The V gene's germline CDR1 is SGHNT and CDR2 YYREEE (reference sequence). This CDR3 has 14 residues.